The subject of this entry is one TCR beta chain. This clone is a singleton in its sample. Its antigen is currently not known. No much larger clone is present one base from it, and per-base qualities are unavailable. The data belong to a study of blood T cell repertoires in COVID-19 (TCRdb year 2020). At the level of the whole study: Samples covering the acute and convalescent phases of COVID-19 were provided by collaborators in the United States, Italy and Spain. Samples came from the ongoing ImmuneRACE study (first 160 participants) plus 1,254 subjects from 6 global collaborators. The material from the prospective study consisted of cDNA or gDNA derived from T cells, B-cell-depleted T cells, or PBMCs. The repertoires were made available in a free public database intended to serve as a resource for research on the immune response to SARS-CoV-2. HLA class I and class II types, where available, came from metadata supplied by the sample provider rather than from assay-based typing. The dataset comprised deeply sampled blood TCRbeta repertoires from subjects exposed to, actively infected with, or recovered from COVID-19. Sample metadata almost always included a de-identified subject ID, COVID-19 status, age in years and sex. What the research found in general, with its limitations: The amount of clinical and demographic metadata varied by source and participant and was provided uncurated.

According to the germline V gene, CDR1 reads SGHAT and CDR2 reads FQNNGV. CDR3 length: 14 amino acids, cysteine to phenylalanine. Solely the CDR3 DNA is kept, with 42 bases framed from the first base. Trimming accounts for 4 bases at V and 2 bases at J, while the number of junction bases matched to no gene is 3. The immunoSEQ Assay, a bias-controlled multiplex PCR, was used to amplify TCRbeta CDR3 regions from genomic DNA. Regarding the original processing steps: The number of nucleated cells in each sample was estimated by amplification of reference gene primers within the assay. To quantify the absolute abundance of each unique TCRbeta CDR3 rearrangement, sequence reads were collapsed and filtered. For each sample, productive Simpson clonality was calculated as the square root of Simpson's diversity index over productive rearrangements. TCRdb took over this immuneACCESS table, retaining in-frame rearrangements with V and J assigned. Such tables are incomplete; in checked studies, under half of the missing clones stem from an unresolved V gene, and the remainder is unexplained. D and trimming were read from the DNA, whereas the V and J calls and clone size are those reported in that table. This sample lists roughly 200,000 clones; around 89% were detected once. Over 0.95% of the sample is held by the ten biggest clonotypes.

Participants in the prospective study were aged about 18 to 90 years, lived in more than 20 United States geographic areas, and enrolled through a virtual design. In the prospective study, cohorts were assigned on the basis of participant-reported clinical history obtained from a screening survey and a study questionnaire. ImmuneRACE Cohort 3 recovered participants were defined by two consecutive negative NP/OP PCR tests, healthcare professional clearance, or symptom resolution. In the prospective study, whole blood, serum and a nasopharyngeal or oropharyngeal swab were collected from each participant by mobile phlebotomists. Over an approximately 2-month period, participants in the prospective study had the option of providing additional blood draws and questionnaires. Prospective study blood samples were shipped either frozen or at room temperature before DNA extraction.

The sequencing input was PBMCs or T cells enriched from blood (not recorded which). The sequence was collected from a young man who had recovered from COVID-19. This receptor chain uses TRBV11-2 and TRBJ1-1; 8 junctional bases match TRBD1. The CDR3 reads CASSSRGLNTEAFF. The DNA sequence is TGTGCCAGCAGCTCCAGGGGGCTAAACACTGAAGCTTTCTTT.